The 20 T cell receptor beta chains below come from one sample, sequenced in a study of blood T cell repertoires in COVID-19. This table comes from immunoSEQ multiplex PCR, and its TCRdb copy is limited to in-frame clones, with some not included. The sample yields hundreds of thousands of clones, about 81% seen once. Sequenced: peripheral blood. The receptors here all came from a woman aged 55-69 years with active or convalescent COVID-19.

This chain joins TRBV10-3 and TRBJ1-1; D call uncertain. The CDR3 spans 14 residues. Trimming removed 8 bases at V and 4 bases at J, with 17 bases between. CDR1 and CDR2 from the germline V gene are ENHRY and SYGVKD. In nucleotides, the CDR3 is TGTGCCATCCGTATGGGGAGGGAGGGCACTGAAGCTTTCTTT. The encoded protein is CAIRMGREGTEAFF.

The rearrangement joins TRBV4-1 to TRBJ1-1; tentative D call: TRBD1 (6 bases). The length of the CDR3 is 15 residues. The V gene's germline CDR1 is MGHRA and CDR2 YSYEKL. V lost 3 bases and J 3 bases, leaving 14 bases between the germline ends. CDR3: CASSHQQGLDTEAFF. The CDR3 DNA is TGCGCCAGCAGCCATCAACAGGGTCTGGACACTGAAGCTTTCTTT.

V gene TRBV2 combines with J gene TRBJ1-1; TRBD1 might be the D (5 bases). V dropped 3 bases and J dropped 0 bases, with 14 bases sitting between them. CDR1 and CDR2 from the germline V gene are SNHLY and FYNNEI. This CDR3 is 16 amino acids long. The CDR3 DNA reads TGTGCCAGCAGTGATTCCCCAGGGTCCATGAACACTGAAGCTTTCTTT. It codes for CASSDSPGSMNTEAFF.

The chain carries TRBV10-3 and TRBJ2-5; D is ambiguous. V was cut by 2 bases and J by 2 bases, with 3 bases left in between. Germline CDR1 reads ENHRY; CDR2 reads SYGVKD. This CDR3 is 12 amino acids long. The CDR3 here is CAISEVQETQYF. The CDR3 nucleotides read TGTGCCATCAGTGAGGTACAAGAGACCCAGTACTTC.

J is TRBJ2-7 and V is TRBV6-2 or TRBV6-3; TRBD1 agrees at 9 bases. This CDR3 has 16 residues. The V segment lost 0 bases and the J segment 2 bases; nucleotides outside the gene matches: 5. Per the germline V gene, CDR1 is MNHEY and CDR2 is SVGEGT. The CDR3 DNA reads TGTGCCAGCAGTTACTCTCCGACAGGGGGGACCTACGAGCAGTACTTC. It translates to CASSYSPTGGTYEQYF.

J is TRBJ2-1 and V is TRBV21-1; the D call of TRBD2 is as the table states it, not checked on the DNA. TRBV21-1 constitutes a pseudogene. This CDR3 spans 20 amino acids. CDR3: CASSKSTTSGGPSSYNEQFF. DNA of the CDR3: TGTGCCAGCAGCAAATCAACGACTAGCGGGGGGCCAAGCTCCTACAATGAGCAGTTCTTC.

This chain uses TRBV7-6 with TRBJ1-2; 9 bases line up with TRBD1. Germline CDR1 SGHVS, CDR2 FNYEAQ. After removal of 3 bases from V and 4 bases from J, the junction contained 9 bases not matched to a gene. The CDR3 sequence is 16 residues long. The CDR3 is CASSLGQGLQGYGYTF. CDR3 bases: TGTGCCAGCAGCTTGGGACAGGGCTTGCAAGGCTATGGCTACACCTTC.

V usage is TRBV2 and J usage is TRBJ2-1, with D possibly being TRBD2 (6 bases). Trimming took 0 bases from V and 4 from J, leaving 7 bases between them. Germline CDR1 is SNHLY and CDR2 is FYNNEI. The length of the CDR3 is 14 residues. The CDR3 sequence is CASSEAGGYNEQFF. The CDR3 DNA sequence: TGTGCCAGCAGTGAAGCTGGGGGGTACAATGAGCAGTTCTTC.

The rearrangement joins TRBV14 to TRBJ1-2; unclear D gene. V dropped 1 base and J dropped 7 bases, with 16 bases sitting between them. Germline V gives CDR1 SGHDN, CDR2 FVKESK. This CDR3 spans 15 amino acids. The CDR3, as DNA: TGTGCCAGCAGCCAAGCTGCCGGCAGAGGCCTTGGCTACACCTTC. The encoded protein is CASSQAAGRGLGYTF.

This clone was recorded once. V and J are TRBV30 and TRBJ1-1; D call uncertain. The CDR3 is made up of 15 amino acids. The V gene lost 3 bases and the J gene lost 0 bases, with 14 bases spanning the gap. Germline lookup yields CDR1 GTSNPN and CDR2 SVGIG (reference sequence). The CDR3 coding sequence is TGTGCCTGGAGGCGGTTTGGACTGATGAACACTGAAGCTTTCTTT. This translates into CAWRRFGLMNTEAFF.

This chain joins TRBV29-1 and TRBJ1-1, with a tentative D call TRBD1 (5 bases). The CDR3 covers 13 residues. The V and J ends lost 7 bases and 3 bases respectively, with 15 bases between them. Germline-derived CDR1 and CDR2 are SQVTM and ANQGSEA. The CDR3 bases are TGCAGCGCATCCGGAGGGGCCCACACTGAAGCTTTCTTT. It translates to CSASGGAHTEAFF. Looking up the rest from reference TRBV29-1 and TRBJ1-1 gives the full variable domain: SAVISQKPSRDICQRGTSLTIQCQVDSQVTMMFWYRQQPGQSLTLIATANQGSEATYESGFVIDKFPISRPNLTFSTLTVSNMSPEDSSIYLCSASGGAHTEAFFGQGTRLTVV.

The J gene is TRBJ1-1, the V gene TRBV2; D is unresolved. Germline V gene lookup returns CDR1 SNHLY and CDR2 FYNNEI. The CDR3 totals 17 residues. V was clipped by 1 base and J by 1 base, with 16 bases between them. The CDR3: CASSEEREVGRNTEAFF. CDR3 in DNA: TGTGCCAGCAGTGAAGAACGGGAGGTCGGCAGGAACACTGAAGCTTTCTTT.

V is TRBV5-8 and J is TRBJ2-7; 13 bases align to TRBD2. The CDR3 has 18 residues. The germline V gene encodes CDR1 SGHTS and CDR2 YDEGEE. V gave up 0 bases and J gave up 2 bases; unmatched junction bases: 8. The CDR3 sequence is CASSLEGLAGFLAYEQYF. CDR3 DNA sequence: TGTGCCAGCAGCTTGGAGGGACTAGCGGGGTTCCTCGCCTACGAGCAGTACTTC.

This chain uses TRBV12-5 with TRBJ1-2, with D perhaps TRBD1 (5 bases). The V gene's germline CDR1 is LGHNT and CDR2 FRNRAP. The V and J ends lost 4 bases and 7 bases respectively, with 19 bases between them. The CDR3 spans 15 residues. The CDR3 is CASGSRAGGEFGYTF. CDR3 DNA: TGTGCTAGTGGTTCTCGGGCAGGAGGGGAATTTGGCTACACCTTC.

The chain has TRBV5-1 and TRBJ2-1; D possibly corresponds to TRBD2 (6 bases). The CDR3 runs to 15 residues. V lost 0 bases and J 7 bases, leaving 14 bases between the germline ends. CDR1 and CDR2 (germline): SGHRS, YFSETQ. The DNA of the CDR3 is TGCGCCAGCAGCTTGGATCACCTAGCGAGGAATGAGCAGTTCTTC. Amino acid sequence: CASSLDHLARNEQFF.

The V call is TRBV19, the J call TRBJ2-5, with 14 bases identical to TRBD2. The germline CDR1 and CDR2 sequences are LNHDA and SQIVND (reference sequence). There are 19 residues in the CDR3. V shed 0 bases and J 1 base; nucleotides not matched to a gene: 7. The CDR3 bases are TGTGCCAGTAGTATAGACGGGACTAGCGGGGGCACAGCCCAAGAGACCCAGTACTTC. Residues: CASSIDGTSGGTAQETQYF.

The chain has TRBV3-1 (or the pseudogene TRBV3-2) and TRBJ1-1; no firm D call. Between the trimmed V and J ends, which lost 0 bases and 10 bases, there was a span of 12 bases. Per the germline V gene, CDR1 is LGHDT and CDR2 is YNNKEL (reference sequence). This CDR3 contains 13 residues. CDR3 amino acids: CASSQDRVGAAFF. The CDR3 DNA is TGTGCCAGCAGCCAAGATCGGGTGGGAGCAGCTTTCTTT.

This clone was detected only a few times. This chain connects TRBV5-4 to TRBJ2-7; 7 nucleotides align to TRBD2. V lost 3 bases to trimming and J lost 3 bases; unmatched junction nucleotides: 3. In germline, CDR1 is SGHNT, CDR2 YYREEE (reference sequence). The CDR3 loop spans 13 amino acids. The CDR3 DNA reads TGTGCCAGCAGCTGGGGACTAAACTACGAGCAGTACTTC. Translated, it gives CASSWGLNYEQYF.

The V and J genes are TRBV4-3 and TRBJ2-3; perhaps TRBD2 as D (6 bases). CDR3 size: 13 residues. Germline assignment: CDR1 LGHNA and CDR2 YSLEER. Trimming shortened V by 9 bases and J by 6 bases, and 16 bases separated the two germline ends. Here the CDR3 reads CARRDSWEDTQYF. Here the CDR3 DNA reads TGCGCCAGGCGGGACTCTTGGGAGGATACGCAGTATTTT.

The chain links TRBV5-6 to TRBJ1-1; D gene uncertain. Germline values: CDR1 SGHDT, CDR2 YYEEEE. V gave up 1 base and J gave up 1 base, with 11 bases separating them. CDR3 size: 15 residues. DNA for the CDR3: TGTGCCAGCAGCTTGAAGTTTGACAAGAACACTGAAGCTTTCTTT. Encoded protein: CASSLKFDKNTEAFF.